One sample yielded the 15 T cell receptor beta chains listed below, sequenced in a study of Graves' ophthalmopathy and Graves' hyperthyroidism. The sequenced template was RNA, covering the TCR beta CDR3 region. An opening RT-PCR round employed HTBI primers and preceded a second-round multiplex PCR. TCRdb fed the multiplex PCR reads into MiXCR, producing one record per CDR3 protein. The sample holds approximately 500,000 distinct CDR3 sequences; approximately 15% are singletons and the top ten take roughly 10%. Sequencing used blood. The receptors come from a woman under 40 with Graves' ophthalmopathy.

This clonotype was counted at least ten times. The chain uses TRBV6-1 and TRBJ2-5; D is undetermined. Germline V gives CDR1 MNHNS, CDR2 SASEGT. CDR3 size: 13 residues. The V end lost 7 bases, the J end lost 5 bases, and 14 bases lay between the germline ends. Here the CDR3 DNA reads TGTGCCAGCATTCCCCCTCTTCGGGAGACCCAGTACTTC. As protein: CASIPPLRETQYF.

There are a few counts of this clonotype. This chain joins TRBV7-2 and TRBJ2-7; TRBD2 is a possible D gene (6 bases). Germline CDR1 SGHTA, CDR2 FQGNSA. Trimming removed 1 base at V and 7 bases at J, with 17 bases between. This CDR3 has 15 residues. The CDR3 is CASSLGAGLPGEQYF. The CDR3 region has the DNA TGTGCCAGCAGCTTAGGGGCGGGGCTACCTGGGGAGCAGTACTTC.

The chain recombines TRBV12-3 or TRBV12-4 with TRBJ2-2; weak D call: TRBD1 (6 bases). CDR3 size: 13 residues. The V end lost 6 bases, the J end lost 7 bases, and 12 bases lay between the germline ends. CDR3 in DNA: TGTGCCAGCAGGTTACAGGGAAACGGGGAGCTGTTTTTT. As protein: CASRLQGNGELFF.

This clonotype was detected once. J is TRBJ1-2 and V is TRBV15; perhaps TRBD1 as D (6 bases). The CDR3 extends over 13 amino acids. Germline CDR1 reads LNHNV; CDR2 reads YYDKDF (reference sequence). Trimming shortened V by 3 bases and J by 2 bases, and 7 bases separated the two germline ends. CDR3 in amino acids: CATSSQGNYGYTF. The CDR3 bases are TGTGCCACCAGCAGTCAGGGGAACTATGGCTACACCTTC.

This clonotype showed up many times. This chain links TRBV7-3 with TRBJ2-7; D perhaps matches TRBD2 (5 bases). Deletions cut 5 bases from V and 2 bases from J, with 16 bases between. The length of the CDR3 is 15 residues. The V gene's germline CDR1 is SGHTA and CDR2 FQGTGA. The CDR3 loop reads CASSPLPGLAYEQYF. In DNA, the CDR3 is TGTGCCAGCAGCCCACTGCCGGGATTGGCCTACGAGCAGTACTTC.

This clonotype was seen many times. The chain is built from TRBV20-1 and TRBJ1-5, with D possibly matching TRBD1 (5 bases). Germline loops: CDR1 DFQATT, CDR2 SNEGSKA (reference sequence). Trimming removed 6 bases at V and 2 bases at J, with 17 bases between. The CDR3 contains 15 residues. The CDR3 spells CSARKGTSGNQPQHF. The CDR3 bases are TGCAGTGCCAGAAAAGGGACCAGCGGCAATCAGCCCCAGCATTTT.

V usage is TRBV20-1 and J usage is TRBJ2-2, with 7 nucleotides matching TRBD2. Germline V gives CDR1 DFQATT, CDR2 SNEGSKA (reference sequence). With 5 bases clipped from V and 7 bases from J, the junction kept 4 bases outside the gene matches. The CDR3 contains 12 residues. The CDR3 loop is CSAGGGGGELFF. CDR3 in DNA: TGCAGTGCTGGGGGGGGTGGCGGGGAGCTGTTTTTT.

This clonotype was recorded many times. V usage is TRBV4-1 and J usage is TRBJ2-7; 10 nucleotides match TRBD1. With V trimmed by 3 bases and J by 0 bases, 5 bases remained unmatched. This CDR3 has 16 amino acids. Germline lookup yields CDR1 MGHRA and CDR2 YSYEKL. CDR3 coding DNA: TGCGCCAGCAGCCACGGACAGGGGGGAAGCTCCTACGAGCAGTACTTC. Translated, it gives CASSHGQGGSSYEQYF.

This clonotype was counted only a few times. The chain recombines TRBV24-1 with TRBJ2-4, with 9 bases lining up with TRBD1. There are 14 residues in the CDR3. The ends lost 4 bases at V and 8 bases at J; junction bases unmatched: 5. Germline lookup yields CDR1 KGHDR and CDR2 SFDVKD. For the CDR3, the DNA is TGTGCCACCAGTGACGCCGACAGGGGGGACATTCAGTACTTC. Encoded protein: CATSDADRGDIQYF.

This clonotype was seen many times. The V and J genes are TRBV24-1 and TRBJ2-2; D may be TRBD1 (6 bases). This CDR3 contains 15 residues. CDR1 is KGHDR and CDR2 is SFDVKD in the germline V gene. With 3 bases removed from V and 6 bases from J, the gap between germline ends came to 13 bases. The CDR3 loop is CATSDPQGESGELFF. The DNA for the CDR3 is TGTGCCACCAGTGATCCACAGGGAGAGTCCGGGGAGCTGTTTTTT.

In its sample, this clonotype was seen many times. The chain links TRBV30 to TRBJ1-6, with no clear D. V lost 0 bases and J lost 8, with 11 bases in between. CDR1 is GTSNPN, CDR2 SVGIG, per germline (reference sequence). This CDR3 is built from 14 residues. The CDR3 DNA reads TGTGCCTGGAGTGTACGAGGCACCGATTCACCCCTCCACTTT. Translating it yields CAWSVRGTDSPLHF.

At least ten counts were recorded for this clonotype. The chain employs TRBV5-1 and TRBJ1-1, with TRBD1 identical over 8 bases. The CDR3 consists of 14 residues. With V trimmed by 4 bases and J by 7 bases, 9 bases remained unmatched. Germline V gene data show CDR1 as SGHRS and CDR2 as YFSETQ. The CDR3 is CASSLMDREYEAFF. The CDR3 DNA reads TGCGCCAGCAGCCTGATGGACAGGGAATATGAAGCTTTCTTT.

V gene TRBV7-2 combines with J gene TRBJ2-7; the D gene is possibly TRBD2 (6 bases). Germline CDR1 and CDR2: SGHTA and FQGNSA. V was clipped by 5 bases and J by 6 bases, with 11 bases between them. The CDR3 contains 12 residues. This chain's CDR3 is CASSGGEAEQYF. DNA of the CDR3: TGTGCCAGCAGCGGAGGGGAGGCCGAGCAGTACTTC. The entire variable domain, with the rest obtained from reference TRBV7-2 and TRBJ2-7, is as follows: GAGVSQSPSNKVTEKGKDVELRCDPISGHTALYWYRQSLGQGLEFLIYFQGNSAPDKSGLPSDRFSAERTGGSVSTLTIQRTQQEDSAVYLCASSGGEAEQYFGPGTRLTVT.

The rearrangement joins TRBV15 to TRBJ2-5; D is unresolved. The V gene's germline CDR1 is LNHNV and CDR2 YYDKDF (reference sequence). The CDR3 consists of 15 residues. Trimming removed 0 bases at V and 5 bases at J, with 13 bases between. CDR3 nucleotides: TGTGCCACCAGCAGAGATGGACGGTCTGGGGAGACCCAGTACTTC. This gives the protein CATSRDGRSGETQYF.

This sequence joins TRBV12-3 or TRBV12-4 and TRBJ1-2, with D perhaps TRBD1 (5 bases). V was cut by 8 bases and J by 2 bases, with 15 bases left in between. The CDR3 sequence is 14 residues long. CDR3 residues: CASRGISPNYGYTF. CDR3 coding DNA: TGTGCCAGCCGGGGCATAAGCCCCAACTATGGCTACACCTTC.